The present TCR beta chain was sequenced within a study of blood T cell repertoires in COVID-19. At the level of the study: Sources were T cells, B-cell-depleted T cells, or PBMCs; the material itself was cDNA or gDNA.

The CDR3 loop spans 15 amino acids. From germline, CDR1 is LGHNA and CDR2 YNFKEQ. With 2 bases removed from V and 2 bases from J, the gap between germline ends came to 12 bases. Assay: immunoSEQ multiplex PCR; the TCRdb copy retains only in-frame clones and omits some. The sample gives about 280,000 clones, roughly 85% of which show up once; roughly 2.7% is in the top ten. J is TRBJ2-5 and V is TRBV4-2; D might be TRBD2 (6 bases). The sequencing sample was made of PBMCs or T cells enriched from blood (not recorded which). This receptor was taken from a woman in her forties or fifties who had recovered from COVID-19. The CDR3 region has the DNA TGTGCCAGCAGCCAACGCCCCGGGGGTCAAGAGACCCAGTACTTC. Encoded protein: CASSQRPGGQETQYF.